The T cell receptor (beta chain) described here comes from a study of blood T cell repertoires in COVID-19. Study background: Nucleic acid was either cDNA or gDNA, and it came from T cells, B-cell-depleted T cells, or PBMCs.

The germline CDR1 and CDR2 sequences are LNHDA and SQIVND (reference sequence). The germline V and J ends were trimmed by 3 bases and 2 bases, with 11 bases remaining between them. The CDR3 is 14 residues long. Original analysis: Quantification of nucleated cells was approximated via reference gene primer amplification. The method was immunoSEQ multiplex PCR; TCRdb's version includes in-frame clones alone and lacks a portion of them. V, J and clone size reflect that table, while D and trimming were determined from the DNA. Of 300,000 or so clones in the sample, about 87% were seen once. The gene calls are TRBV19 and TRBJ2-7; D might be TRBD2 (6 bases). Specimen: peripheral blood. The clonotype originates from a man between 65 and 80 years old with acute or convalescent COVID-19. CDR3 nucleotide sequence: TGTGCCAGTAGTATTGCGGGGAGTCCCTACGAGCAGTACTTC. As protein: CASSIAGSPYEQYF.